This T cell receptor (beta chain) was identified during a study of T cell repertoires in cytomegalovirus infection. Overall study: Recently described HLA-C-restricted plus well-studied HLA-B-restricted CMV epitopes were used.

TCRdb used MiXCR to reprocess the reads, holding one entry per CDR3 protein. The sample carries approximately 770,000 distinct CDR3 sequences, almost 30% recorded once. Study conclusions and caveats: Ex vivo, HLA-C-restricted CMV-specific TCR beta clonotypes prevailed over the rest of the response. Adding up the frequency of public TCR beta families identified people who carried CMV plus the relevant HLA.

For this clonotype: Antigen: not known.

Between the trimmed V and J ends, which lost 1 base and 5 bases, there was a span of 11 bases. Germline V gene lookup returns CDR1 SGHVS and CDR2 FQNEAQ. This CDR3 is built from 14 residues. V usage is TRBV7-8 and J usage is TRBJ1-1; TRBD1 is a possible D gene (6 bases). The source of this sequence is a human donor in good health (CMV status not recorded). Some clones in this sample may be carry-over from other donors' samples. The sequences come from cultured CD8+ T cells from PBMCs, collected from culture after CMV antigen stimulation. CDR3 loop: CASSLEPGVTEAFF. The CDR3 nucleotides are TGTGCCAGCAGCTTAGAGCCAGGGGTTACTGAAGCTTTCTTT.